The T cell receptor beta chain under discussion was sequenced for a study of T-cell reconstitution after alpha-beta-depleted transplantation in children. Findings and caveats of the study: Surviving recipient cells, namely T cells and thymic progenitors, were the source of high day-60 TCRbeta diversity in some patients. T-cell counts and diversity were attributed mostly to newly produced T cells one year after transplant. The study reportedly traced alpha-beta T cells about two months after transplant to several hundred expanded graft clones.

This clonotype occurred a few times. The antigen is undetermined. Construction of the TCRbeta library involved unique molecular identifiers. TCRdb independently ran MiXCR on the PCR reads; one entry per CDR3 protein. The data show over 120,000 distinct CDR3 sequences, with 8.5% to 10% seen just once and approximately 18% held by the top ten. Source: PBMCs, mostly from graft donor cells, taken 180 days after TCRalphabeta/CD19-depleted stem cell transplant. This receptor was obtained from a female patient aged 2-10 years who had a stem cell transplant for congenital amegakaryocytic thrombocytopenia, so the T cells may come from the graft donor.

The DNA for the CDR3 is TGCAGTGCTAGTAAGCGGGAGGATGGGGATGAGCAGTTCTTC. Amino acids: CSASKREDGDEQFF. The rearrangement links TRBV20-1 to TRBJ2-1, with TRBD2 matching over 9 bases. The CDR3 contains 14 residues. J was trimmed by 8 bases and V by 3 bases; bases with no gene match: 8. Germline lookup yields CDR1 DFQATT and CDR2 SNEGSKA (reference sequence).